This TCR beta chain is from a study of early T cells in non-severe SARS-CoV-2 infection. Study as a whole: Chains were not paired, and sequencing was done on bulk RNA from unsorted whole blood.

The TCR library protocol attached unique molecular identifiers to the individual cDNA molecules. In TCRdb, the 5' RACE reads were re-called with MiXCR into one record per CDR3 protein. The sample carries about 42,000 distinct CDR3 sequences, roughly 7.1% recorded once. Findings of the study overall: VDJdb matching skewed toward anti-spike CD8 responses, missing private and CD4 specificities.

Many counts were recorded for this clonotype. Its antigen is still unknown. After removal of 6 bases from V and 7 bases from J, the junction contained 13 bases not matched to a gene. Germline V gene lookup returns CDR1 MNHEY and CDR2 SVGEGT. This CDR3 spans 15 amino acids. The V call is TRBV6-2 or TRBV6-3, the J call TRBJ1-1; 8 bases fit TRBD1. The sequenced sample was whole blood. The TCR was taken from an adult who was a healthcare worker with PCR-confirmed SARS-CoV-2 infection or an uninfected control (not recorded which). This chain's CDR3 is CASSLDRARWGEAFF. For the CDR3, the DNA is TGTGCCAGCAGCCTGGACAGGGCCAGGTGGGGTGAAGCTTTCTTT.